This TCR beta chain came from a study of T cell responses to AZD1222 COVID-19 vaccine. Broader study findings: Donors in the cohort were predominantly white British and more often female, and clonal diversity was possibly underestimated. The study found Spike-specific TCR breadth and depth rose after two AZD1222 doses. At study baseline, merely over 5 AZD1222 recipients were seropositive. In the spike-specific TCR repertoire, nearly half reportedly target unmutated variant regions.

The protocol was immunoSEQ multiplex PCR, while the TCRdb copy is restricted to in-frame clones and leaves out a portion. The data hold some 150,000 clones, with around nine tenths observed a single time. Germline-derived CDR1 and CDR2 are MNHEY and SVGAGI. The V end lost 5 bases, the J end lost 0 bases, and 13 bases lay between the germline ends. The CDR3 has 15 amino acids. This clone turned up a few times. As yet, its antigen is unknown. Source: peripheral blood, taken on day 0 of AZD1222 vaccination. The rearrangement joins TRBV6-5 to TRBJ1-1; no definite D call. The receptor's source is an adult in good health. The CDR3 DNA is TGTGCCAGCAGTCCAGCGAAGTCTGTGAACACTGAAGCTTTCTTT. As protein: CASSPAKSVNTEAFF.